Here is one TCR beta chain with its context. V lost 4 bases, J lost 1 base, and 3 bases stayed unmatched. Germline V gives CDR1 LNHDA, CDR2 SQIVND (reference sequence). The CDR3 loop spans 14 amino acids. These data originate in a study of shared clonotypes between healthy human individuals. TCRdb's copy holds only in-frame clones and misses some; the assay was immunoSEQ multiplex PCR. This sample carries around 510,000 clones, roughly 72% of them seen once, and the ten largest clones take around 12%. Those who donated, Caucasian adults without exception, all lived in Nashville, Tennessee. The sequencing sample was made of PBMCs. This receptor was obtained from a woman aged 40-49 years in good health. Some clones in this sample may be carry-over from other donors' samples. The V gene is TRBV19, the J gene TRBJ2-5; 7 nucleotides agree with TRBD1. The CDR3 coding sequence is TGTGCCAGTAGTAGGGGACAGTTCCAAGAGACCCAGTACTTC. It is translated as CASSRGQFQETQYF.